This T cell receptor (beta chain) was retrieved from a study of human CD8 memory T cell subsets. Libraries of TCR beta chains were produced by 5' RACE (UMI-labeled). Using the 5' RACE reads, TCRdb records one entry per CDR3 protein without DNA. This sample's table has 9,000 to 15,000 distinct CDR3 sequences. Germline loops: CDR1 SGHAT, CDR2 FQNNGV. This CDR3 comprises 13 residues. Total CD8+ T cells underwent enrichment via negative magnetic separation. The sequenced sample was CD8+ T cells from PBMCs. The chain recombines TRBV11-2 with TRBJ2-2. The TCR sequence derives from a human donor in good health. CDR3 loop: CASSLGVAGELFF.